This TCR beta chain was identified during a study of blood T cell repertoires in COVID-19. The wider study: Italy, Spain and the United States were the sources of the convalescent and acute COVID-19 samples. PBMCs, B-cell-depleted T cells, or T cells were the source of the cDNA or gDNA that made up the material.

Germline-derived CDR1 and CDR2 are MNHEY and SVGAGI. V dropped 6 bases and J dropped 6; count of bases not matched to a gene: 6. This CDR3 comprises 14 residues. In the original analysis: Reference gene primer amplification yielded estimated nucleated cell counts. Clones were read by immunoSEQ multiplex PCR, and TCRdb kept only the in-frame ones, dropping some. The DNA was the basis for D and trimming; V, J and clone size are from that table. The table records more than 200,000 clones, about 85% of them present only once. The chain joins TRBV6-5 to TRBJ2-1, with 9 nucleotides matching TRBD1. The sequenced material came from peripheral blood. This TCR came from a man in his forties with acute or convalescent COVID-19. Here the CDR3 reads CASRRQGDFNEQFF. The CDR3 DNA follows: TGTGCCAGCAGACGACAGGGGGATTTCAATGAGCAGTTCTTC.